This T cell receptor (beta chain) derives from a study of identical twins. TCRdb ran MiXCR on the 5' RACE reads and lists one entry per CDR3 protein. This table has 1.5 million to 2 million distinct CDR3 sequences, roughly 35% appearing once. Points from the study as a whole: Beta out-of-frame sequences showed weaker excess sharing between twins.

The CDR3 is made up of 13 amino acids. CDR1 is SGDLS, CDR2 YYNGEE, per germline. The germline V and J ends were trimmed by 2 bases and 4 bases, with 9 bases remaining between them. This clonotype was observed a few times. The target antigen is unknown. This TCR derives from a newborn girl in good health. Sequencing was performed on cord blood. This sequence joins TRBV9 and TRBJ1-1; D ambiguous. The CDR3 reads CASSVTPGTEAFF. CDR3 coding DNA: TGTGCCAGCAGCGTTACTCCGGGCACTGAAGCTTTCTTT.